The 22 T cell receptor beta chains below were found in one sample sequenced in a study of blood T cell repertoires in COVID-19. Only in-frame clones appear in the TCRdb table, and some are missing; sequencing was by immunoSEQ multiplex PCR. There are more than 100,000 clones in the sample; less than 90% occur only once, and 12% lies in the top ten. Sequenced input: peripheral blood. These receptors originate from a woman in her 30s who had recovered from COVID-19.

CDR3 in DNA: TGCGCCAGCAGCGTAACCGGGACAGGGGCATATGGCTACACCTTC. Translation gives CASSVTGTGAYGYTF. V usage is TRBV5-1 and J usage is TRBJ1-2; 10 bases fit TRBD1. J lost 5 bases, V lost 4 bases, and 8 bases had no gene match. This CDR3 region has 15 residues. Germline CDR1 and CDR2: SGHRS and YFSETQ.

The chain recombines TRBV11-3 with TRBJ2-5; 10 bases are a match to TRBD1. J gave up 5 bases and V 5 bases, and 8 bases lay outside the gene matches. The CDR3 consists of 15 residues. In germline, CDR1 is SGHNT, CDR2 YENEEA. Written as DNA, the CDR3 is TGTGCCAGCAGCCCCACACCGGGACAGGGGGAGACCCAGTACTTC. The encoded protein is CASSPTPGQGETQYF. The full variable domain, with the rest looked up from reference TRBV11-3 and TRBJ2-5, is EAGVVQSPRYKIIEKKQPVAFWCNPISGHNTLYWYLQNLGQGPELLIRYENEEAVDDSQLPKDRFSAERLKGVDSTLKIQPAELGDSAVYLCASSPTPGQGETQYFGPGTRLLVL.

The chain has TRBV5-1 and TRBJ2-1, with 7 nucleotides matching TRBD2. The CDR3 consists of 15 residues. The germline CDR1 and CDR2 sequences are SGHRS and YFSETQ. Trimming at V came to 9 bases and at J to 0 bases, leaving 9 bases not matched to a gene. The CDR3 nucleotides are TGCGCCACCCAAGCGGGGTTGAGCTCCTACAATGAGCAGTTCTTC. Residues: CATQAGLSSYNEQFF.

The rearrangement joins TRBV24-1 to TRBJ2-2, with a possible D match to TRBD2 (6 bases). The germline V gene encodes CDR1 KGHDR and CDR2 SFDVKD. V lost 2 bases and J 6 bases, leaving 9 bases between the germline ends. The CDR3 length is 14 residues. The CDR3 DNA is TGTGCCACCAGTGATTGGGGGGAGTCCGGGGAGCTGTTTTTT. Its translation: CATSDWGESGELFF.

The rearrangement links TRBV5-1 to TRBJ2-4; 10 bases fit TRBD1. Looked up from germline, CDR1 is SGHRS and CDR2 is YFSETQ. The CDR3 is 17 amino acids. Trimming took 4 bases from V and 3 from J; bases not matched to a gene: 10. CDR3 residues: CASSEGQGTGGKNIQYF. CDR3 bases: TGCGCCAGCAGCGAGGGACAGGGGACCGGAGGCAAAAACATTCAGTACTTC.

The chain's CDR3 is CASSQELAGVYNEQFF. For the CDR3, the DNA is TGCGCCAGCAGCCAAGAACTAGCGGGGGTCTACAATGAGCAGTTCTTC. The chain is built from TRBV5-1 and TRBJ2-1, with 11 bases fitting TRBD2. Germline CDR1 reads SGHRS; CDR2 reads YFSETQ. The CDR3 loop spans 16 amino acids. V lost 4 bases and J lost 3; bases outside the gene matches: 6.

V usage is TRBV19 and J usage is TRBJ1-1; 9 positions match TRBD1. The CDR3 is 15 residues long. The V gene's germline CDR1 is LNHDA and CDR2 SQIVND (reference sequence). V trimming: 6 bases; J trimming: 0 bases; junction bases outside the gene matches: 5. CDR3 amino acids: CASRVGQGVNTEAFF. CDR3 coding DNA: TGTGCCAGTAGGGTGGGACAGGGCGTGAACACTGAAGCTTTCTTT.

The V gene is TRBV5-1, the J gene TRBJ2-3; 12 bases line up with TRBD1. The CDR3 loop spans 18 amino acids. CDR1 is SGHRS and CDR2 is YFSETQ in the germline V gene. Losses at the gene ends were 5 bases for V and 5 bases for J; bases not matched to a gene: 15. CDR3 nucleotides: TGCGCCAGCAGTTACGGGCGGGACAGGGGGCTGAGTTTAGATACGCAGTATTTT. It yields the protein CASSYGRDRGLSLDTQYF. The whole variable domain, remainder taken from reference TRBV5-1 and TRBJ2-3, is KAGVTQTPRYLIKTRGQQVTLSCSPISGHRSVSWYQQTPGQGLQFLFEYFSETQRNKGNFPGRFSGRQFSNSRSEMNVSTLELGDSALYLCASSYGRDRGLSLDTQYFGPGTRLTVL.

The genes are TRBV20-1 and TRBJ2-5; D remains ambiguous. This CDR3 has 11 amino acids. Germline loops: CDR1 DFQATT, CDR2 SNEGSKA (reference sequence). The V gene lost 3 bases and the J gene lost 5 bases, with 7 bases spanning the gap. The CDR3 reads CSARAAETQYF. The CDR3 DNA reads TGCAGTGCTAGGGCGGCTGAGACCCAGTACTTC.

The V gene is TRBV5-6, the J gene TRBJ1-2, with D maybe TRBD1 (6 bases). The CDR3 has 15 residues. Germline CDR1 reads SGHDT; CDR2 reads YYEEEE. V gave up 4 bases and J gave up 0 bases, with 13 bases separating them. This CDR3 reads CASSLGTPTNYGYTF. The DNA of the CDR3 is TGTGCCAGCAGCCTAGGGACACCAACTAACTATGGCTACACCTTC.

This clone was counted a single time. The CDR3 DNA sequence: TGCGCCAGCAGCTTGGCACCTAGCGGGGGGCTTACCTACGAGCAGTACTTC. This sequence encodes CASSLAPSGGLTYEQYF. V and J are TRBV5-1 and TRBJ2-7, with 11 bases that match TRBD2. V lost 0 bases, J lost 2 bases, and 7 bases stayed unmatched. The CDR3 has 17 residues. Germline-derived CDR1 and CDR2 are SGHRS and YFSETQ.

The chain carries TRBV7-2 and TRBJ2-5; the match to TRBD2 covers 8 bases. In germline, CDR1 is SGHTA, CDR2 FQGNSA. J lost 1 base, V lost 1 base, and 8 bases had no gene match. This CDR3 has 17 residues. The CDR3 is CASSLVFSRGGQETQYF. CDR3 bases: TGTGCCAGCAGCTTAGTTTTTAGCCGGGGGGGCCAAGAGACCCAGTACTTC.

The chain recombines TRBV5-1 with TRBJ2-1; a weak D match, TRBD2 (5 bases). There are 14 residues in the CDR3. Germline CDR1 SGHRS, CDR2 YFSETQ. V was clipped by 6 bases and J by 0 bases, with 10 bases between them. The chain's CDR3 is CASKGGLSYNEQFF. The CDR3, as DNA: TGCGCCAGCAAGGGCGGACTCTCCTACAATGAGCAGTTCTTC.

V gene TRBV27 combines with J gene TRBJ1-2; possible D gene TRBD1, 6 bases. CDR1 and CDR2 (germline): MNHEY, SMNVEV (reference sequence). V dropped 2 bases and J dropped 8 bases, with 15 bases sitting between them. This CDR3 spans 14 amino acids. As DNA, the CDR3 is TGTGCCAGCAGTTTAGACTTCAACAGGGCCGGCTACACCTTC. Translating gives CASSLDFNRAGYTF.

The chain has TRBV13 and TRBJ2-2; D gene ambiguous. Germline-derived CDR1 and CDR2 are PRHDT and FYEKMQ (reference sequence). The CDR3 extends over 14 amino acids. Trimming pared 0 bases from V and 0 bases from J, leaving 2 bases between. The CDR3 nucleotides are TGTGCCAGCAGCTTAGGTACGAACACCGGGGAGCTGTTTTTT. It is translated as CASSLGTNTGELFF.

CDR3: CASSPRSGFATEAFF. The CDR3 bases are TGTGCCAGCAGCCCTCGGTCGGGTTTTGCCACTGAAGCTTTCTTT. The genes are TRBV9 and TRBJ1-1, with D uncertain. The CDR3 length is 15 residues. Trimming removed 4 bases from V and 4 bases from J, with 17 bases in between. Germline CDR1 reads SGDLS; CDR2 reads YYNGEE.

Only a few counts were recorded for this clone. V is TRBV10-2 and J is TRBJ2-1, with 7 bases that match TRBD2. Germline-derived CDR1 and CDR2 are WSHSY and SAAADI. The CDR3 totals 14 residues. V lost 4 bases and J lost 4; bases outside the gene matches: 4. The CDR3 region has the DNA TGCGCCAGCAGTGGCGGGAGCGGGTACAATGAGCAGTTCTTC. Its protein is CASSGGSGYNEQFF.

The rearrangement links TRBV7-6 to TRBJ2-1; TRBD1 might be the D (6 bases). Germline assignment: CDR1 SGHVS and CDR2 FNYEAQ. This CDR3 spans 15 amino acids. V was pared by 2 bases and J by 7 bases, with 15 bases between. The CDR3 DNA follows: TGTGCCAGCAGCTTATTTTCAGGGGCCCCAAATGAGCAGTTCTTC. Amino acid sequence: CASSLFSGAPNEQFF.

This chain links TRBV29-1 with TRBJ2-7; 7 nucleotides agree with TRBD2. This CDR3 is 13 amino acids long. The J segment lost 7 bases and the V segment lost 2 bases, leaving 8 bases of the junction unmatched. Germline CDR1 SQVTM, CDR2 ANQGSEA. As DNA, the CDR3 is TGCAGCGTTGAAACGGGAGGAAGGAAGGAGCAGTACTTC. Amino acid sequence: CSVETGGRKEQYF.

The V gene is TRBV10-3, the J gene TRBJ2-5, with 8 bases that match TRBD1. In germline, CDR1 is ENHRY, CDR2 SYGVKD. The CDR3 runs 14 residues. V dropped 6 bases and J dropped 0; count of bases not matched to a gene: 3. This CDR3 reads CAISLDRDQETQYF. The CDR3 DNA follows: TGTGCCATCAGCCTGGACAGGGACCAAGAGACCCAGTACTTC.

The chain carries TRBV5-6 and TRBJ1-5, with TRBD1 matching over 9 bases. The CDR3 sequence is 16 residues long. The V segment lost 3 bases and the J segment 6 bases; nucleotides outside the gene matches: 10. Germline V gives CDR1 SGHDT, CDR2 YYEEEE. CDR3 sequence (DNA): TGTGCCAGCAGCTATCTCCGGGACAGGGTTGGTCAGCCCCAGCATTTT. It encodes CASSYLRDRVGQPQHF.

The CDR3: CASSAHGSLTDTQYF. Written as DNA, the CDR3 is TGTGCCAGCAGCGCCCACGGGAGTTTGACAGATACGCAGTATTTT. The rearrangement links TRBV7-8 to TRBJ2-3, with D possibly being TRBD2 (6 bases). The germline V gene encodes CDR1 SGHVS and CDR2 FQNEAQ. The V end lost 5 bases, the J end lost 3 bases, and 15 bases lay between the germline ends. The CDR3 has 15 amino acids.